One and the same sample provided the 27 T cell receptor beta chains below, sequenced in a study of T cells in Graves' hyperthyroidism and ophthalmopathy. There were TCR beta CDR3 regions amplified from RNA transcripts. HTBI primers were used for first-round RT-PCR of the TCR CDR3. Using its own MiXCR run on the multiplex PCR reads, TCRdb lists one record per CDR3 protein. This table holds hundreds of thousands of distinct CDR3 sequences, around 15% found once. Sequenced sample: blood. All receptors derive from a woman between 18 and 29 years old with Graves' hyperthyroidism.

This chain links TRBV16 with TRBJ2-7; D unresolved. V was trimmed by 0 bases and J by 3 bases, leaving 6 bases between them. Germline CDR1 KGHSY, CDR2 FQNENV. This CDR3 contains 13 residues. CDR3 amino acids: CASSQSHNYEQYF. The CDR3 DNA reads as TGTGCCAGCAGCCAATCGCACAACTACGAGCAGTACTTC.

This chain connects TRBV10-1 to TRBJ1-5; a weak D match, TRBD1 (5 bases). The CDR3 is made up of 13 amino acids. Germline V gene lookup returns CDR1 WNHNN and CDR2 SYGVQD (reference sequence). V was shortened by 6 bases and J by 11 bases, with 17 bases between the two germline ends. The CDR3 region is CASSPGARLTQHF. CDR3 nucleotide sequence: TGCGCCAGCAGCCCCGGGGCACGACTCACCCAGCATTTT.

The rearrangement joins TRBV7-9 to TRBJ1-1; D is possibly TRBD1 (5 bases). The CDR3 runs 13 residues. V lost 4 bases and J lost 2, with 8 bases in between. CDR1 SEHNR and CDR2 FQNEAQ come from the germline V gene (reference sequence). As DNA, the CDR3 is TGTGCCAGCAGCTACAGGATAAACACTGAAGCTTTCTTT. As protein: CASSYRINTEAFF.

This clonotype has a count of ten or more. The chain couples TRBV5-1 to TRBJ2-1, with a weak D call TRBD1 (5 bases). In germline, CDR1 is SGHRS, CDR2 YFSETQ. V shed 1 base and J shed 3 bases, with 8 bases lying between them. The CDR3 runs to 14 residues. In nucleotides, the CDR3 is TGCGCCAGCAGCTTGTTGGGGCACTACAATGAGCAGTTCTTC. It translates to CASSLLGHYNEQFF.

This clonotype was counted at least ten times. The chain recombines TRBV30 with TRBJ2-1; perhaps TRBD1 as D (6 bases). The CDR3 totals 13 residues. From germline, CDR1 is GTSNPN and CDR2 SVGIG (reference sequence). V was cut by 3 bases and J by 0 bases, with 6 bases left in between. As DNA, the CDR3 is TGTGCCTGGAGGACAGGCTCCTACAATGAGCAGTTCTTC. It is translated as CAWRTGSYNEQFF.

In this sample, this clonotype turned up many times. This chain links TRBV7-9 with TRBJ2-1; TRBD2 agrees at 12 bases. The CDR3 is made up of 19 amino acids. The J segment lost 5 bases and the V segment lost 4 bases, leaving 15 bases of the junction unmatched. Germline assignment: CDR1 SEHNR and CDR2 FQNEAQ (reference sequence). CDR3 in amino acids: CASSSPMGVTSGRNNEQFF. The DNA for the CDR3 is TGTGCCAGCAGCTCCCCGATGGGGGTGACTAGCGGGAGAAACAATGAGCAGTTCTTC.

This clonotype was found many times. This chain connects TRBV3-1 to TRBJ2-5, with 7 bases aligning to TRBD2. The CDR3 totals 16 residues. The germline V gene encodes CDR1 LGHDT and CDR2 YNNKEL (reference sequence). V shed 3 bases, J shed 2 bases, and the junction held 9 bases outside the gene matches. The CDR3 reads CASSHFFQREQETQYF. DNA for the CDR3: TGTGCCAGCAGCCATTTCTTCCAGCGGGAACAAGAGACCCAGTACTTC.

This clonotype was seen a few times. The chain has TRBV18 and TRBJ2-1, with 14 nucleotides matching TRBD2. Germline lookup yields CDR1 KGHSH and CDR2 LQKENI. The trim removed 6 bases at V and 2 bases at J, leaving 6 bases unmatched. There are 17 residues in the CDR3. The CDR3 loop is CASSSGLAGVPYNEQFF. CDR3 in DNA: TGTGCCAGCTCTTCGGGACTAGCGGGAGTCCCCTACAATGAGCAGTTCTTC.

In its sample, this clonotype was seen many times. The chain has TRBV30 and TRBJ2-1, with 7 nucleotides matching TRBD1. The J segment lost 7 bases and the V segment lost 2 bases, leaving 5 bases of the junction unmatched. The germline CDR1 and CDR2 sequences are GTSNPN and SVGIG (reference sequence). This CDR3 spans 13 amino acids. CDR3: CAWSTGADNEQFF. CDR3 DNA sequence: TGTGCCTGGAGTACAGGGGCAGATAATGAGCAGTTCTTC.

A note on this clonotype: Given a much more abundant clone one base away, this may be a read error. The genes are TRBV27 and TRBJ2-5; either TRBD1 or TRBD2 may fit D (7 bases each). There are 14 residues in the CDR3. Germline CDR1 is MNHEY and CDR2 is SMNVEV (reference sequence). The CDR3 protein is CVSQGGIPSETQCF. CDR3 bases: TGTGTTTCCCAGGGGGGGATCCCCTCAGAGACCCAGTGCTTC.

There are many counts of this clonotype. The V and J genes are TRBV6-5 and TRBJ1-1, with D maybe TRBD1 (5 bases). Trimming removed 2 bases from V and 1 base from J, with 11 bases in between. CDR3 length: 15 amino acids. CDR1 is MNHEY, CDR2 SVGAGI, per germline. The CDR3 region has the DNA TGTGCCAGCAGTTACATTTTGGGACCGAACACTGAAGCTTTCTTT. The encoded protein is CASSYILGPNTEAFF.

This clonotype was seen many times. The V call is TRBV20-1, the J call TRBJ2-1; 8 bases are shared with TRBD2. V lost 0 bases, J lost 4 bases, and 8 bases stayed unmatched. CDR3 length equals 16 residues. Germline V gene lookup returns CDR1 DFQATT and CDR2 SNEGSKA (reference sequence). This CDR3 reads CSARDSSGSHYNEQFF. The CDR3 DNA follows: TGCAGTGCTAGAGATTCAAGCGGGAGCCATTACAATGAGCAGTTCTTC.

This clonotype was detected many times. V gene TRBV7-9 combines with J gene TRBJ2-1; D ambiguous. The germline V gene encodes CDR1 SEHNR and CDR2 FQNEAQ (reference sequence). V was pared by 5 bases and J by 7 bases, with 9 bases between. CDR3 length: 12 residues. CDR3 loop: CASSLPVNEQFF. The CDR3 DNA reads TGTGCCAGCAGCCTACCAGTAAATGAGCAGTTCTTC. Combining the CDR3 with reference TRBV7-9 and TRBJ2-1 gives the whole variable domain DTGVSQNPRHKITKRGQNVTFRCDPISEHNRLYWYRQTLGQGPEFLTYFQNEAQLEKSRLLSDRFSAERPKGSFSTLEIQRTEQGDSAMYLCASSLPVNEQFFGPGTRLTVL.

The chain has TRBV19 and TRBJ1-5, with D tentatively TRBD1 (5 bases). V gave up 5 bases and J gave up 6 bases, with 11 bases separating them. Germline assignment: CDR1 LNHDA and CDR2 SQIVND (reference sequence). The CDR3 covers 13 residues. In nucleotides, the CDR3 is TGTGCCAGTAGTGGGGACTGGGGTCAGCCCCAGCATTTT. It encodes CASSGDWGQPQHF. Full variable domain (outside the CDR3, taken from reference TRBV19 and TRBJ1-5): DGGITQSPKYLFRKEGQNVTLSCEQNLNHDAMYWYRQDPGQGLRLIYYSQIVNDFQKGDIAEGYSVSREKKESFPLTVTSAQKNPTAFYLCASSGDWGQPQHFGDGTRLSIL.

In its sample, this clonotype was seen many times. V is TRBV20-1 and J is TRBJ1-1; tentative D call: TRBD1 (5 bases). CDR3 size: 13 residues. The germline V gene has CDR1 DFQATT and CDR2 SNEGSKA (reference sequence). This chain's CDR3 is CSSEGQPLKIAFF. DNA for the CDR3: TGCAGCTCCGAGGGGCAGCCCTTGAAGATAGCTTTCTTT.

This clonotype was observed many times. This sequence joins TRBV3-1 and TRBJ2-5, with TRBD2 matching 8 bases. Germline V gene data show CDR1 as LGHDT and CDR2 as YNNKEL (reference sequence). Trimming cost V 5 bases and J 1 base; bases outside gene matches: 3. The CDR3 extends over 14 amino acids. The CDR3 sequence is CASSYGLAQETQYF. The DNA of the CDR3 is TGTGCCAGCAGCTACGGACTAGCCCAAGAGACCCAGTACTTC.

The rearrangement uses TRBV6-1 and TRBJ2-2, with 7 bases fitting TRBD1. This CDR3 has 14 residues. J lost 8 bases, V lost 5 bases, and 8 bases had no gene match. Germline CDR1 and CDR2: MNHNS and SASEGT. CDR3: CASSHGTATGELFF. The CDR3 coding sequence is TGTGCCAGCAGTCACGGGACAGCCACGGGGGAGCTGTTTTTT.

This clonotype was recorded many times. The chain recombines TRBV20-1 with TRBJ1-6; a possible D gene is TRBD1 (5 bases). Germline V lookup: CDR1 DFQATT, CDR2 SNEGSKA (reference sequence). Trimming removed 5 bases from V and 7 bases from J, with 15 bases in between. The CDR3 contains 14 residues. CDR3 sequence (DNA): TGCAGTGCTCGGGGCGGCAGAGGGAATTCACCCCTCCACTTT. Its protein product is CSARGGRGNSPLHF.

This clonotype was seen a few times. The CDR3 sequence is CASSATRGRNYGYTF. CDR3 sequence (DNA): TGTGCCAGCAGCGCTACAAGGGGGCGCAACTATGGCTACACCTTC. The chain employs TRBV7-9 and TRBJ1-2, with TRBD1 matching 7 bases. The V and J ends lost 5 bases and 2 bases, in that order; junction bases with no gene match: 8. Germline values: CDR1 SEHNR, CDR2 FQNEAQ (reference sequence). CDR3 length: 15 amino acids.

The V and J genes are TRBV20-1 and TRBJ2-5; the match to TRBD2 covers 8 bases. The germline V gene encodes CDR1 DFQATT and CDR2 SNEGSKA (reference sequence). With 6 bases clipped from V and 5 bases from J, the junction kept 8 bases outside the gene matches. The CDR3 is made up of 13 amino acids. The CDR3 loop is CSARGTSWETQYF. The CDR3 nucleotides are TGCAGTGCACGCGGGACTAGTTGGGAGACCCAGTACTTC.

This clonotype has just a few counts. The gene calls are TRBV10-3 and TRBJ2-7; 8 bases agree with TRBD2. This CDR3 is built from 16 residues. Germline assignment: CDR1 ENHRY and CDR2 SYGVKD. Losses at the gene ends were 0 bases for V and 6 bases for J; bases not matched to a gene: 10. CDR3 protein: CAISESRAGGPAEQYF. The CDR3 DNA follows: TGTGCCATCAGTGAGTCGCGCGCGGGAGGCCCCGCCGAGCAGTACTTC.

Worth noting for this clonotype: An end of the junction does not agree with germline; a read error may underlie this. CDR3 loop: CATKTPGHENYGYTF. In DNA form, the CDR3 reads TGTGCCACAAAGACACCGGGACACGAAAACTATGGCTACACCTTC. This chain joins TRBV4-1 and TRBJ1-2; perhaps TRBD1 as D (6 bases). Germline CDR1 reads MGHRA; CDR2 reads YSYEKL. The CDR3 is 15 amino acids.

V gene TRBV19 combines with J gene TRBJ1-1, with a possible D match to TRBD1 (5 bases). Trimming stripped 8 bases from V and 4 bases from J, with 11 bases between. Germline loops: CDR1 LNHDA, CDR2 SQIVND (reference sequence). This CDR3 region has 12 residues. Here the CDR3 reads CASGWGGTEAFF. Written as DNA, the CDR3 is TGTGCCAGTGGATGGGGGGGCACTGAAGCTTTCTTT.

This clonotype was detected ten times or more. V and J are TRBV7-2 and TRBJ2-2, with a tentative D call TRBD1 (5 bases). This CDR3 region has 15 residues. Deletions cut 4 bases from V and 3 bases from J, with 12 bases between. Germline values: CDR1 SGHTA, CDR2 FQGNSA. Here the CDR3 DNA reads TGTGCCAGCAGCTCGCAGGGTTTCGACACCGGGGAGCTGTTTTTT. Its translation: CASSSQGFDTGELFF.

This chain's CDR3 is CASSYTVGPSAYNEQFF. The DNA of the CDR3 is TGTGCCAGCAGTTACACCGTGGGGCCTTCTGCTTACAATGAGCAGTTCTTC. The chain recombines TRBV6-2 or TRBV6-3 with TRBJ2-1, with D possibly matching TRBD1 (5 bases). Germline CDR1 and CDR2: MNHEY and SVGEGT. The CDR3 totals 17 residues. V dropped 2 bases and J dropped 4 bases, with 18 bases sitting between them.

At least ten counts were recorded for this clonotype. The J gene is TRBJ2-7, the V gene TRBV27; possibly TRBD1 for D (6 bases). Trimming took off 10 bases at V and 3 bases at J, with 19 bases between the two ends. Germline V CDR1 and CDR2: MNHEY, SMNVEV (reference sequence). There are 14 residues in the CDR3. The CDR3 spells CATKMAGVFYEQYF. CDR3 coding DNA: TGTGCCACCAAAATGGCAGGGGTTTTCTACGAGCAGTACTTC.

This chain links TRBV4-1 with TRBJ2-5; D ambiguous. CDR3 size: 15 residues. The ends were cut back, 0 bases at V and 5 bases at J, with 13 bases in the middle. Germline CDR1 and CDR2: MGHRA and YSYEKL. The CDR3 here is CASSQDPSTVETQYF. The CDR3 coding sequence is TGCGCCAGCAGCCAAGATCCAAGTACTGTGGAGACCCAGTACTTC.